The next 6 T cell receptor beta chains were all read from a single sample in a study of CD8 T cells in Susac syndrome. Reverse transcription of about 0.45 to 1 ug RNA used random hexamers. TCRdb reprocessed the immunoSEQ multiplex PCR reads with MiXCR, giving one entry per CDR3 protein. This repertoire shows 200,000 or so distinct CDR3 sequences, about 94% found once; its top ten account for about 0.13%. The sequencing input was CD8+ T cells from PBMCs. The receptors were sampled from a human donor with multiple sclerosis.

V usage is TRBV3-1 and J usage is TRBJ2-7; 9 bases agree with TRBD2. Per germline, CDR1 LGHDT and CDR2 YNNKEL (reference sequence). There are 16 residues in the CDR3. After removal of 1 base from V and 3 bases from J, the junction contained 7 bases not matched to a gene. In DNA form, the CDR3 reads TGTGCCAGCAGCCAAGCGGTGGGGACTAGCTTCTACGAGCAGTACTTC. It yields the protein CASSQAVGTSFYEQYF.

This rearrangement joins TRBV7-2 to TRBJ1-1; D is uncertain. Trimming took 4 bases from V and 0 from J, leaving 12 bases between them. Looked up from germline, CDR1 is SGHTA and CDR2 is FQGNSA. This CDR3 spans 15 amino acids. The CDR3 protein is CASSSFGILNTEAFF. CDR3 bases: TGTGCCAGCAGCTCGTTCGGGATTCTGAACACTGAAGCTTTCTTT.

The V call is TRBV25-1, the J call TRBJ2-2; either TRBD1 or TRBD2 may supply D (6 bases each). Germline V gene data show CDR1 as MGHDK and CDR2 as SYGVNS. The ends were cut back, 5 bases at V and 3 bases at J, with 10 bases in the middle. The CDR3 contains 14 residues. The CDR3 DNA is TGTGCCAGCAGTAGGGGGGCTTACACCGGGGAGCTGTTTTTT. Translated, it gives CASSRGAYTGELFF.

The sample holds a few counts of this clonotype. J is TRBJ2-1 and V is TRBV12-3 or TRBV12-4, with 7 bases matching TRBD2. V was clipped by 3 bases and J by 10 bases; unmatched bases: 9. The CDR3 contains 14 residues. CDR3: CASSFQRGMGEQFF. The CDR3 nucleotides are TGTGCCAGCAGTTTTCAGCGGGGCATGGGGGAGCAGTTCTTC.

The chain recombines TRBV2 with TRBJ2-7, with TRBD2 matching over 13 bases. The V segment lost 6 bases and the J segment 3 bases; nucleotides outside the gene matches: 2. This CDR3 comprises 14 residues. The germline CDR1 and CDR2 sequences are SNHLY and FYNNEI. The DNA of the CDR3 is TGTGCCAGCAGCGGGACTAGCGGGATCTACGAGCAGTACTTC. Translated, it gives CASSGTSGIYEQYF.

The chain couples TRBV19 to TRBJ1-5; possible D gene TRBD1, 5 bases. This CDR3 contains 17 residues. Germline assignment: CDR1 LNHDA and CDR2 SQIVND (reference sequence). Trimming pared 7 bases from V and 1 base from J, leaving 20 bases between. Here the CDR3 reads CASTWGPGEGSNQPQHF. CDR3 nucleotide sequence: TGTGCCAGTACTTGGGGCCCAGGAGAGGGGAGCAATCAGCCCCAGCATTTT.